This entry describes one T cell receptor beta chain. At one of its ends the junction is not consistent with the germline gene, which may arise from a read error. The CDR3 runs 14 residues. The germline V gene encodes CDR1 SQVTM and CDR2 ANQGSEA. The data derive from a study of blood T cells in healthy people across ages. The second PCR ran about 6 to 11 cycles with a sample-barcoded 5' primer and J-beta primers. TCRdb redid the calling of the 5' RACE reads with MiXCR, one entry per CDR3 protein. The table lists hundreds of thousands of distinct CDR3 sequences, roughly 30% of them singletons. The sequencing sample was made of blood. The TCR was taken from a woman of 80 years or more in good health. This chain uses TRBV29-1 with TRBJ2-3, with 8 positions matching TRBD2. DNA for the CDR3: TGCAGCGTTGGAGCGGGGGATCTCACAGATACGCGGTATTTT. Protein sequence: CSVGAGDLTDTRYF.